This TCR beta chain emerged from a study of PD-1 blockade in classical Hodgkin lymphoma. The assay was immunoSEQ multiplex PCR, and TCRdb's table has in-frame clones only and misses some. The data hold some 13,000 clones, with about 87% observed a single time. This CDR3 is 13 amino acids long. V dropped 4 bases and J dropped 8 bases, with 14 bases sitting between them. The germline gives CDR1 MNHNS, CDR2 SASEGT. Every patient had relapsed following autologous stem cell transplantation, and cohorts differed in brentuximab vedotin exposure. Material: peripheral blood mononuclear cells (PBMCs), obtained at baseline. This chain links TRBV6-1 with TRBJ1-2; D remains unclear. The TCR comes from a human donor with classical Hodgkin lymphoma. CDR3 sequence (DNA): TGTGCCAGCAGTGCCACCCAGAGCCGAGGCTACACCTTC. This sequence encodes CASSATQSRGYTF.